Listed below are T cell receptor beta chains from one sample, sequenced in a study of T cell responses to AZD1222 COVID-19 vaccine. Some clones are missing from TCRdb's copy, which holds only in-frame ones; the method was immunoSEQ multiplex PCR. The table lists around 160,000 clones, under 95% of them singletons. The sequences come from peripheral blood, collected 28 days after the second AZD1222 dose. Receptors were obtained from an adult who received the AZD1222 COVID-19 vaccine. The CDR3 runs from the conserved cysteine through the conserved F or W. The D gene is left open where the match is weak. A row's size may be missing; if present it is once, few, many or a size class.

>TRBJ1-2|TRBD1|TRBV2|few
TGTGCCAGCAGTGAAATTGTAACAGGGGAGGGCTACACCTTC
CASSEIVTGEGYTF
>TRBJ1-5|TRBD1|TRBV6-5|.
TGTGCCATCTCGCTGGACAGGGGTAGCAATCAGCCCCAGCATTTT
CAISLDRGSNQPQHF
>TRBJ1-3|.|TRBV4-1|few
TGCGCCAGCAGCCAAGATCCCGGGGGTAGTGGAAACACCATATATTTT
CASSQDPGGSGNTIYF
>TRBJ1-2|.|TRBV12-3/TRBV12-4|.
TGTGCCAGCCGCCCCTATGGCTACACCTTC
CASRPYGYTF
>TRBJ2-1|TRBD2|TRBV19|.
TGTGCCAGTAGTACCCCGGGACTAGCGGGAGGCCTGGACAATGAGCAGTTCTTC
CASSTPGLAGGLDNEQFF
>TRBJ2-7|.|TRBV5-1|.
TGCGCCAGCAGCTTGGGTGAGGTCTCCTACGAGCAGTACTTC
CASSLGEVSYEQYF
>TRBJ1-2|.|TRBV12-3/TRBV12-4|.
TGTGCCAGCAGTTGGGGACCGAGGTACACCTTC
CASSWGPRYTF
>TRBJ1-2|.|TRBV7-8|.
TGTGCCAGCAGCTTAGAGCCCCACGGACCTCTCGGCTACACCTTC
CASSLEPHGPLGYTF
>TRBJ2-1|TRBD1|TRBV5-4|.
TGTGCCAGCGCCCAGACAGGGAGCAACTACAATGAGCAGTTCTTC
CASAQTGSNYNEQFF
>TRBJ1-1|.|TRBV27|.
TGTGCCAGCAGCGTACTGGGGGGCACTGAAGCTTTCTTT
CASSVLGGTEAFF
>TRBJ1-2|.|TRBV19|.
TGTGCCAGTAGTATAGTAGCAGGGGAGTATGGCTACACCTTC
CASSIVAGEYGYTF
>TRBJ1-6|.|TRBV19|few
TGTGCCAGTAGTATAGGAGTATCTTCACCCCTCCACTTT
CASSIGVSSPLHF
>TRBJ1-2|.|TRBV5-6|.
TGTGCCAGCAGCCCTACCTTGGGGGTTAATGGCTACACCTTC
CASSPTLGVNGYTF
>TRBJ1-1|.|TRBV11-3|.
TGTGCCAGCAGCTTTGCCCCGAACACTGAAGCTTTCTTT
CASSFAPNTEAFF
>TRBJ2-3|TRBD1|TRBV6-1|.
TGTGCCAGCAGTGAAAGGTTTCGGGGACAGGGAATGGATACGCAGTATTTT
CASSERFRGQGMDTQYF
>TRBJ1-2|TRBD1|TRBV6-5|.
TGTGCCAGCGGAGTACAGGGGATTTATGGCTACACCTTC
CASGVQGIYGYTF
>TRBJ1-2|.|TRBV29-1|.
TGCAGCGTCGTTTTAGGGGGAGATGAAGCAGCTAACTATGGCTACACCTTC
CSVVLGGDEAANYGYTF
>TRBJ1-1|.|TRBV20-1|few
TGCAGTACCTCCCGAGCTTTCTTT
CSTSRAFF
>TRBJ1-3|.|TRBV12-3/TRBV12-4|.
TGTGCCAGCAGTTTAACAGGTGGAAACACCATATATTTT
CASSLTGGNTIYF
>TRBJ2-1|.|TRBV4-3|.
TGCGCCAGCAGCCAAGTAGGTGGGACACCCTACAATGAGCAGTTCTTC
CASSQVGGTPYNEQFF
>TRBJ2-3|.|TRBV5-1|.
TGCGCCAGCAGCTTGGGGCCCTTCACAGATACGCAGTATTTT
CASSLGPFTDTQYF
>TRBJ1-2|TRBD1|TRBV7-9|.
TGTGCCAGCAGCTTGACAGGGGATGCTGGCTACACCTTC
CASSLTGDAGYTF
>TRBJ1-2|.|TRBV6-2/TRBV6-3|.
TGTGCCAGCAGCCCCGTCCTCTACTCTCAAGACTATGGCTACACCTTC
CASSPVLYSQDYGYTF
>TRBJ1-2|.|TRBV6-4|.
TGTGCCAGCAGGGTCCTCGGTAACTATGGCTACACCTTC
CASRVLGNYGYTF
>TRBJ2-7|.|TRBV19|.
TGTGCCAGTAGTACAGACGGTCCCCCCTACGAGCAGTACTTC
CASSTDGPPYEQYF
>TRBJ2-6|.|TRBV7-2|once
TGTGCCAGCAGCTTAGCGTTCAGGGCCGGGGCCAACGTCCTGACTTTC
CASSLAFRAGANVLTF
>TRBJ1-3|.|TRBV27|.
TGTGCCAGCAGTTTGCCGGTCCCGCCGTGGGCAAGTGGAAACACCATATATTTT
CASSLPVPPWASGNTIYF
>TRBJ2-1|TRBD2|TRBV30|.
TGTGCCTGGAGTCGGACTAGCGGATACAATGAGCAGTTCTTC
CAWSRTSGYNEQFF
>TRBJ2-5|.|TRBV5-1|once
TGCGCCAGCAGCTTGGATTTTGCGGGGGCCCAAGAGACCCAGTACTTC
CASSLDFAGAQETQYF
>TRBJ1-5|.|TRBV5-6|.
TGTGCCAGCAGTTCCTACCGGGGAAACAATCAGCCCCAGCATTTT
CASSSYRGNNQPQHF
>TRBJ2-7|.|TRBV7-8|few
TGTGCCAGCAGCTTTGGGGGAGGTTCCTACGAGCAGTACTTC
CASSFGGGSYEQYF
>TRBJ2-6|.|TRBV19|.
TGTGCCAGTAGGACAGTCTTCTCTGGGGCCAACGTCCTGACTTTC
CASRTVFSGANVLTF
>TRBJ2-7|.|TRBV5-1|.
TGCGCCAGCGGGGAAGGATTCGGCTCCTACGAGCAGTACTTC
CASGEGFGSYEQYF
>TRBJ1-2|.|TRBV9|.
TGTGCCAGCAGCGTAGGAGGGGGGTCTAACTATGGCTACACCTTC
CASSVGGGSNYGYTF
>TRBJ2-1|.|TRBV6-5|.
TGTGCCAGCGGTACTAGGGCAGAGCAGTTCTTC
CASGTRAEQFF
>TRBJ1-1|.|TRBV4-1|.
TGCGCCAGCAGCTTTAGGGGGACTGAAGCTTTCTTT
CASSFRGTEAFF
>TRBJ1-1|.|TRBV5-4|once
TGTGCCAGCAGCTTACAGGAACGAAACACTGAAGCTTTCTTT
CASSLQERNTEAFF
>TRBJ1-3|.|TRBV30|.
TGTGCCCGGGACGGAAGCTCTGGAAACACCATATATTTT
CARDGSSGNTIYF
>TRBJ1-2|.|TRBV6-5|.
TGTGCCAGCAATTTGGCGAGGGGCCGCTCGGGGGGCTACACCTTC
CASNLARGRSGGYTF
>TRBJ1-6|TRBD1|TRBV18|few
TGTGCCAGCTCACCTGGACAGGTTGGGAATTCACCCCTCCACTTT
CASSPGQVGNSPLHF
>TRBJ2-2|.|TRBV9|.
TGTGCCAGCAGCCCCGGGTCGCAATGGGCCGGGGAGCTGTTTTTT
CASSPGSQWAGELFF
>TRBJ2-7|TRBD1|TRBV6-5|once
TGTGCCAGCAGCTTAGGGACAGGGGTTTGGGAGCAGTACTTC
CASSLGTGVWEQYF
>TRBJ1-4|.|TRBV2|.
TGTGCCAGCAGTGGCACTAATGAAAAACTGTTTTTT
CASSGTNEKLFF